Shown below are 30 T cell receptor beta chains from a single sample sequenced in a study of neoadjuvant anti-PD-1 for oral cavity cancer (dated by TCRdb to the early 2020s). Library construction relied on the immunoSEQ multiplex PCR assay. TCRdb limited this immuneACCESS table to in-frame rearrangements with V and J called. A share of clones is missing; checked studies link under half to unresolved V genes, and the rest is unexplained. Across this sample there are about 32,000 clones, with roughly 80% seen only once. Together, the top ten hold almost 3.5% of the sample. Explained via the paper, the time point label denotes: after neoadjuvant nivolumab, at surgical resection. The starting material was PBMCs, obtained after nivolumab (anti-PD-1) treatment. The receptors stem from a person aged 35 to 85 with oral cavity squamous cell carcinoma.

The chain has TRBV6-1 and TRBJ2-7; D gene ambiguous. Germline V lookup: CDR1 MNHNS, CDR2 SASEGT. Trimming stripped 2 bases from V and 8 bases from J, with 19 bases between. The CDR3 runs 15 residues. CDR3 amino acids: CASSEHLDGLSQQYF. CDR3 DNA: TGTGCCAGCAGTGAACATCTGGACGGTCTCTCCCAGCAGTACTTC.

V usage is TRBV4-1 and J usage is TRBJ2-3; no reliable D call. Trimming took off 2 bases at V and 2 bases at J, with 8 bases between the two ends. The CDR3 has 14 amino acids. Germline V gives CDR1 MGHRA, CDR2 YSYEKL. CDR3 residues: CASSQSLLTDTQYF. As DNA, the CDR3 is TGCGCCAGCAGCCAAAGCCTTCTCACAGATACGCAGTATTTT.

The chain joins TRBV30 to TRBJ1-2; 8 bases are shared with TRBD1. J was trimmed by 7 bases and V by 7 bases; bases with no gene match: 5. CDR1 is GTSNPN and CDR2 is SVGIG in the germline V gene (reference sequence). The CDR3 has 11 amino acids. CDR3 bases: TGTGCCTTCGGACAGGGAAGTGGCTACACCTTC. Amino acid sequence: CAFGQGSGYTF. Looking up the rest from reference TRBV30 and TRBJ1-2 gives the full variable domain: SQTIHQWPATLVQPVGSPLSLECTVEGTSNPNLYWYRQAAGRGLQLLFYSVGIGQISSEVPQNLSASRPQDRQFILSSKKLLLSDSGFYLCAFGQGSGYTFGSGTRLTVV.

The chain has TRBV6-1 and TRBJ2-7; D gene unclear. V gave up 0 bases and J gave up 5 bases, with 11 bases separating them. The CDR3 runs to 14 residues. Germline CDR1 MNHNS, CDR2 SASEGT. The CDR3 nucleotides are TGTGCCAGCAGTGAAGCGTTTAGAATAGACGAGCAGTACTTC. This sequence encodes CASSEAFRIDEQYF.

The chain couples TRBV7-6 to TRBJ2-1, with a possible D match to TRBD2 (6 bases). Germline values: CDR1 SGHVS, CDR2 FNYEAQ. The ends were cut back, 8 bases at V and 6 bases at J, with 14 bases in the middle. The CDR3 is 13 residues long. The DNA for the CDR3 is TGTGCCAGCGGGGGGTGGGGTCGCAATGAGCAGTTCTTC. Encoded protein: CASGGWGRNEQFF.

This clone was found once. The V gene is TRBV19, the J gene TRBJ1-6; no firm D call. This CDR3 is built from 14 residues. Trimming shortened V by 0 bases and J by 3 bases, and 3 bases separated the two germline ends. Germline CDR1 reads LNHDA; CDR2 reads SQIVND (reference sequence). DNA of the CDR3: TGTGCCAGTAGTATAGACCACTATAATTCACCCCTCCACTTT. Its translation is CASSIDHYNSPLHF.

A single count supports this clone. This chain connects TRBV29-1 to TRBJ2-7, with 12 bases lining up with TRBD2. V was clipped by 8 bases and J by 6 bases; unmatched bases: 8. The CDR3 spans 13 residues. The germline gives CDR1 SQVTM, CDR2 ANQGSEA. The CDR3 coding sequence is TGCAGCACCAGACTAGCGGGGGCCGGCGAGCAGTACTTC. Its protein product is CSTRLAGAGEQYF.

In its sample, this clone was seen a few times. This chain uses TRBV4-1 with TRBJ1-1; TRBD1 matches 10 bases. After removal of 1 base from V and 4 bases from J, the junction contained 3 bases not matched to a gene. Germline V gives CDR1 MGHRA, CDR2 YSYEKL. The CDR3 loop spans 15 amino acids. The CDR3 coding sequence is TGCGCCAGCAGCCAAGGACAGGGGGCTTTCACTGAAGCTTTCTTT. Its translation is CASSQGQGAFTEAFF.

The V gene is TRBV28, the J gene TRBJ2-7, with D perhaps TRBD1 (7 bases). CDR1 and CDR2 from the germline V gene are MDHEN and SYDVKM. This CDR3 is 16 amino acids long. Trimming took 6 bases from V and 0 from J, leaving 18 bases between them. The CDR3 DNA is TGTGCCAGCAGCCCGGGCGGCGGGGACAGCTCCTACGAGCAGTACTTC. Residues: CASSPGGGDSSYEQYF.

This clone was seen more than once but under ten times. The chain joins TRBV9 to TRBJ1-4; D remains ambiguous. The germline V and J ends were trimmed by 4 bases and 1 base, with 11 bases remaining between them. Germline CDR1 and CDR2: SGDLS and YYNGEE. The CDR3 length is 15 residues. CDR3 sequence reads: CASSPGKVTNEKLFF. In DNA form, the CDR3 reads TGTGCCAGCAGCCCGGGGAAGGTAACTAATGAAAAACTGTTTTTT.

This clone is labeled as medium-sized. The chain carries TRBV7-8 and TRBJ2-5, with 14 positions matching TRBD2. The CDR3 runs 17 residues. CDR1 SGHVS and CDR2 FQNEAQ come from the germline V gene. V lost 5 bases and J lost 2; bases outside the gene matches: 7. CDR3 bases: TGTGCCAGCAGCACTAGGACTAGCGGGAGGAAACAAGAGACCCAGTACTTC. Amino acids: CASSTRTSGRKQETQYF.

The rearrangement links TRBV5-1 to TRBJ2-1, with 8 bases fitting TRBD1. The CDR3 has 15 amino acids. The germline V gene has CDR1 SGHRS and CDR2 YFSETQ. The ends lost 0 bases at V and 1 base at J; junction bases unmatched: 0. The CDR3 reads CASSLGDRSYNEQFF. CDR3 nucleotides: TGCGCCAGCAGCTTGGGGGACAGGTCCTACAATGAGCAGTTCTTC.

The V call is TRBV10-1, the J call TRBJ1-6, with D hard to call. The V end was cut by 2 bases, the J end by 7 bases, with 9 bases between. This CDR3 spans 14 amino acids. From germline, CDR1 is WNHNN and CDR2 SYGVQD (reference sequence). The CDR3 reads CASSERVGNSPLHF. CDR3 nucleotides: TGCGCCAGCAGTGAGCGGGTTGGCAATTCACCCCTCCACTTT.

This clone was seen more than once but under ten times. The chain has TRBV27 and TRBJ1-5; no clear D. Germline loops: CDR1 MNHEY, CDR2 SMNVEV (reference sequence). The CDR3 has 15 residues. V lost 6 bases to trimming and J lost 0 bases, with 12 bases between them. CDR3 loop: CASRKFGISNQPQHF. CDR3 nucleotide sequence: TGTGCCAGCAGAAAGTTCGGGATTAGCAATCAGCCCCAGCATTTT.

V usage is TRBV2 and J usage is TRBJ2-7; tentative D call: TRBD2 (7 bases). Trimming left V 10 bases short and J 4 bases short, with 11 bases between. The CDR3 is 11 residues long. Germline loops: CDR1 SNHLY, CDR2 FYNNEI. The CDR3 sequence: CATEGGYEQYF. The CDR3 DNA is TGTGCCACCGAGGGGGGGTACGAGCAGTACTTC.

The DNA for the CDR3 is TGTGCCAGCAGCCAAGGGGGGACAGGGGCTCTGTCTGGGGCCAACGTCCTGACTTTC. It is translated as CASSQGGTGALSGANVLTF. The chain uses TRBV5-6 and TRBJ2-6; TRBD1 matches 10 bases. The CDR3 length is 19 residues. Germline lookup yields CDR1 SGHDT and CDR2 YYEEEE. Trimming removed 4 bases from V and 1 base from J; junction bases left unmatched: 11.

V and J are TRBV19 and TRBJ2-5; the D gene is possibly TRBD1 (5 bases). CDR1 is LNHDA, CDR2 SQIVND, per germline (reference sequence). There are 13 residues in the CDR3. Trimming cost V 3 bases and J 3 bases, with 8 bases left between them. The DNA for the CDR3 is TGTGCCAGTAGTATTGGGGCAGAAGAGACCCAGTACTTC. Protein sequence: CASSIGAEETQYF.

The CDR3 nucleotides read TGTGCCAGCTCACTACAGGGTGCCGAGCAGTACTTC. Protein: CASSLQGAEQYF. The chain couples TRBV18 to TRBJ2-7, with D perhaps TRBD1 (6 bases). Germline V gene data show CDR1 as KGHSH and CDR2 as LQKENI. Trimming removed 4 bases from V and 6 bases from J, with 10 bases in between. The CDR3 has 12 residues.

CDR3: CASSARTSGADTQYF. For the CDR3, the DNA is TGTGCCAGCAGTGCTCGTACTAGCGGGGCAGATACGCAGTATTTT. The chain is built from TRBV2 and TRBJ2-3; 10 bases are shared with TRBD2. Germline V gene data show CDR1 as SNHLY and CDR2 as FYNNEI. The length of the CDR3 is 15 residues. V lost 4 bases, J lost 4 bases, and 5 bases stayed unmatched.

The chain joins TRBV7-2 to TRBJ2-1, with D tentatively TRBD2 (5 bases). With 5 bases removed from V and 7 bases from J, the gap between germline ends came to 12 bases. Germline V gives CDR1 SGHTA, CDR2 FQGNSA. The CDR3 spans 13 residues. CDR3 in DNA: TGTGCCAGCAGCCTGGGTAGCGTAAATGAGCAGTTCTTC. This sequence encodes CASSLGSVNEQFF.

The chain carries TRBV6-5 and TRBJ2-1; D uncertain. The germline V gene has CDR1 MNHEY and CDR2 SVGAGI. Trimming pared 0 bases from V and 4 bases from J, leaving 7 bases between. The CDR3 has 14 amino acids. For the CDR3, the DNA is TGTGCCAGCAGTTACTCGAACGGGTACAATGAGCAGTTCTTC. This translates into CASSYSNGYNEQFF.

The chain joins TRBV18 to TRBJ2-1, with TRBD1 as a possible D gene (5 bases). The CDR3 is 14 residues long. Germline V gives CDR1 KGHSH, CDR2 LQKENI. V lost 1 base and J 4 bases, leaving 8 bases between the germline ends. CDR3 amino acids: CASSPLDSYNEQFF. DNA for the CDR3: TGTGCCAGCTCACCACTCGACAGTTACAATGAGCAGTTCTTC.

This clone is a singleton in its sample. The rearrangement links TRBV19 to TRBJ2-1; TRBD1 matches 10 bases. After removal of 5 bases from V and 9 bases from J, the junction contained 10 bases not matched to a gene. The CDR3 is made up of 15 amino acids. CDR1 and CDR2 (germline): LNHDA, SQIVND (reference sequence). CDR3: CASSDRDRGDIEQFF. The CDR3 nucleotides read TGTGCCAGTAGTGACCGGGACAGGGGAGATATTGAGCAGTTCTTC.

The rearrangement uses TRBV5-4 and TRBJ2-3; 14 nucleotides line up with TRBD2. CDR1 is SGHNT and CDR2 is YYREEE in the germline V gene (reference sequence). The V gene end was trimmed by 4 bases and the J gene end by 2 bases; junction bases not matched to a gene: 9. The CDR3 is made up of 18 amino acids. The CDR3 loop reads CASSPGTSGGRTTDTQYF. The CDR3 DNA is TGTGCCAGCAGCCCGGGGACTAGCGGGGGCCGGACCACAGATACGCAGTATTTT.

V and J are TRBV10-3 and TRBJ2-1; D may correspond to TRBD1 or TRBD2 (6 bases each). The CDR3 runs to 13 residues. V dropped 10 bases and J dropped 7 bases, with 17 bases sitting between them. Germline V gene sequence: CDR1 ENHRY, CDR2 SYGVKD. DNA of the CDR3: TGTGCCACCGGGACGGGGGCTGAAAATGAGCAGTTCTTC. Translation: CATGTGAENEQFF.

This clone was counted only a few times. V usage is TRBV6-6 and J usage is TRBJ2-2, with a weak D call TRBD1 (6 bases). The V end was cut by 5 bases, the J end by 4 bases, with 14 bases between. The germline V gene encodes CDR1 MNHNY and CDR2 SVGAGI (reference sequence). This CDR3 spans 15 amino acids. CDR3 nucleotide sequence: TGTGCCAGCAGTCCAGGGGTTCGAGGCACCGGGGAGCTGTTTTTT. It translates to CASSPGVRGTGELFF.

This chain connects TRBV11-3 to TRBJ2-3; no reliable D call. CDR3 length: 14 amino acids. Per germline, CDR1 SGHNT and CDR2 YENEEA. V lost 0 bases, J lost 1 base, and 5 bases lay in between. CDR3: CASSLESRTDTQYF. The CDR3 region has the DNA TGTGCCAGCAGCTTAGAGAGCCGCACAGATACGCAGTATTTT.

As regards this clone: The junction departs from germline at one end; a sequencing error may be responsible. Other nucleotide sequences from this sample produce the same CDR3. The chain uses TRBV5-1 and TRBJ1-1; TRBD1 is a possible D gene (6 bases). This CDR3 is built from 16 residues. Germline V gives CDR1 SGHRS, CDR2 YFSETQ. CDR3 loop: CASRLRETGLNTEAFF. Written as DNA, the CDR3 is TGCGCCAGCAGATTGAGGGAAACAGGGCTGAACACTGAAGCCTTCTTT.

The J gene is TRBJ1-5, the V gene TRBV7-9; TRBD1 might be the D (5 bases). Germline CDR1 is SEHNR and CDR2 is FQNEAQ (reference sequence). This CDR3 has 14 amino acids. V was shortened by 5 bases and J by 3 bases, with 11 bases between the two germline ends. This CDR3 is CASSPGVFNQPQHF. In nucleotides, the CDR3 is TGTGCCAGCAGCCCGGGGGTTTTCAATCAGCCCCAGCATTTT.

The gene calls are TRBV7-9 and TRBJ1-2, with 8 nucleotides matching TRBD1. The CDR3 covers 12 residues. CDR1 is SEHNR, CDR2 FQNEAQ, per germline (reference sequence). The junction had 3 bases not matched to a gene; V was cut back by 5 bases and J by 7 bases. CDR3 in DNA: TGTGCCAGCAGCATCGGACAGGGTGGCTACACCTTC. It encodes CASSIGQGGYTF. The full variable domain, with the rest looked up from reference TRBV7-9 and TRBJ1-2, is DTGVSQNPRHKITKRGQNVTFRCDPISEHNRLYWYRQTLGQGPEFLTYFQNEAQLEKSRLLSDRFSAERPKGSFSTLEIQRTEQGDSAMYLCASSIGQGGYTFGSGTRLTVV.